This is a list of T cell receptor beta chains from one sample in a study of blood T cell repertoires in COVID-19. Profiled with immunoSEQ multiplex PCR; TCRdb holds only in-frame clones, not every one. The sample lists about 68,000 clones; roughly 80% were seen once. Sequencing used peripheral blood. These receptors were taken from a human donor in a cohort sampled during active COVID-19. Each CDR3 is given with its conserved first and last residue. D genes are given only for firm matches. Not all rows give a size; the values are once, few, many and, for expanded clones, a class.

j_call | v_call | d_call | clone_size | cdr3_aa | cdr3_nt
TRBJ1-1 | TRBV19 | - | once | CATARIPTLSEAFF | TGTGCCACCGCCCGCATCCCCACGCTAAGTGAAGCTTTCTTT
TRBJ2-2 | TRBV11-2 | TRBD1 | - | CASSLGGTGNTGELFF | TGTGCCAGCAGCTTAGGGGGGACAGGGAACACCGGGGAGCTGTTTTTT
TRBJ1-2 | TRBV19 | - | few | CASSIYRDGYTF | TGTGCCAGTAGTATTTACAGGGATGGCTACACCTTC
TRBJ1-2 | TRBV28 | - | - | CASSLQGGGGSNYGYTF | TGTGCCAGCAGTTTACAGGGAGGGGGTGGTTCCAACTATGGCTACACCTTC
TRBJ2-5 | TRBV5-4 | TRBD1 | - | CASSTRQGPQETQYF | TGTGCCAGCAGCACAAGACAGGGACCCCAAGAGACCCAGTACTTC
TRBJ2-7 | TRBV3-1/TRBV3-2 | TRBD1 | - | CASSPPIGTGAYEQYF | TGTGCCAGCAGCCCACCAATCGGAACAGGGGCCTACGAGCAGTACTTC
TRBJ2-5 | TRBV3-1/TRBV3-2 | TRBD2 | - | CASSQTSGRDQETQYF | TGTGCCAGCAGCCAAACTAGCGGGAGAGACCAAGAGACCCAGTACTTC
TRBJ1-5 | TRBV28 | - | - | CASNQPRGTNQPQHF | TGTGCCAGCAACCAACCGAGGGGGACGAATCAGCCCCAGCATTTT
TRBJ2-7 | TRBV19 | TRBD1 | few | CASSTGTLRTGPNYEQYF | TGTGCCAGTAGTACGGGAACTCTCCGGACAGGGCCCAACTACGAGCAGTACTTC
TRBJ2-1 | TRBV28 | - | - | CASRTGGSNEQFF | TGTGCCAGCAGGACGGGGGGCTCCAATGAGCAGTTCTTC
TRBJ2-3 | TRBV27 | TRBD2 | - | CASSGGTSGRHRLTDTQYF | TGTGCCAGCAGCGGTGGGACTAGCGGGAGGCACCGCCTCACAGATACGCAGTATTTT
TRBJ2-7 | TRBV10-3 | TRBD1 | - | CAISESSPGQPGLRDF | TGTGCCATCAGTGAGTCTTCCCCGGGACAGCCAGGGTTAAGAGACTTC
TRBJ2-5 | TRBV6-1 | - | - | CASSEGAFQVETQYF | TGTGCCAGCAGTGAAGGGGCGTTCCAGGTAGAGACCCAGTACTTC
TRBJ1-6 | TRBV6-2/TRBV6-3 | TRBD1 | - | CASSTRQGGDSPLHF | TGTGCCAGCAGCACTCGACAGGGGGGGGATTCACCCCTCCACTTT
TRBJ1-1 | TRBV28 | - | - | CASSSTGLNTEAFF | TGTGCCAGCAGTTCCACAGGGTTGAACACTGAAGCTTTCTTT
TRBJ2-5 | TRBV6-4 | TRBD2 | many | CASTQRTSGEQETQYF | TGTGCCAGCACCCAGAGGACTAGCGGGGAGCAAGAGACCCAGTACTTC
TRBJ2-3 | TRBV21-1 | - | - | CASSKAMTVITDTQYF | TGTGCCAGCAGCAAAGCGATGACAGTAATCACAGATACGCAGTATTTT
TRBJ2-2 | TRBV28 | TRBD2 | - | CASTTLGGTGELFF | TGTGCCAGCACCACCCTGGGGGGGACCGGGGAGCTGTTTTTT
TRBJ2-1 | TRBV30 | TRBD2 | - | CAWTRTSGGGYNEQFF | TGTGCCTGGACCCGGACTAGCGGGGGGGGGTACAATGAGCAGTTCTTC
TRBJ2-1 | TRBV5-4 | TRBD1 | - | CASSPPLRGTDYNEQFF | TGTGCCAGCAGCCCCCCCTTAAGGGGGACAGACTACAATGAGCAGTTCTTC
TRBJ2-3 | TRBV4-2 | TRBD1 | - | CASSHGTGSTDTQYF | TGTGCCAGCAGCCACGGGACAGGCAGCACAGATACGCAGTATTTT
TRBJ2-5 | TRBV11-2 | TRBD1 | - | CASSLGQSQETQYF | TGTGCCAGCAGCTTGGGACAGAGCCAAGAGACCCAGTACTTC
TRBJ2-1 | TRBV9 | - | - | CASSVGKTAPHEQFF | TGTGCCAGCAGCGTAGGTAAGACTGCCCCACATGAGCAGTTCTTC
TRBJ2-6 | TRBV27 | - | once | CASRYSSAGANVLTF | TGTGCCAGCAGATATTCGTCCGCTGGGGCCAACGTCCTGACTTTC
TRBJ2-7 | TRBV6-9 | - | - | CASSYRHEQYF | TGTGCCAGCAGTTACCGTCACGAGCAGTACTTC
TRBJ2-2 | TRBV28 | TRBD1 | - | CASTPSTGTGPTTGELFF | TGTGCCAGCACCCCCTCGACAGGGACAGGGCCAACCACCGGGGAGCTGTTTTTT
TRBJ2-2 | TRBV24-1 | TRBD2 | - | CATTPGGDTGELFF | TGTGCCACCACCCCGGGGGGGGACACCGGGGAGCTGTTTTTT
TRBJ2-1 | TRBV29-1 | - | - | CSALREASYNEQFF | TGCAGCGCCCTACGGGAAGCCTCCTACAATGAGCAGTTCTTC
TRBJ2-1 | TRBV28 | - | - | CASSQNLPGDYNEQFF | TGTGCCAGCAGTCAAAACCTCCCGGGGGATTACAATGAGCAGTTCTTC
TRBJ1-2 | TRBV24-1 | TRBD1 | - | CATSETGTGEYGYTF | TGTGCCACCAGTGAAACCGGGACAGGGGAGTATGGCTACACCTTC
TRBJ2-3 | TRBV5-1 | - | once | CASSLGGRRWDTQYF | TGCGCCAGCAGCTTGGGAGGTCGCCGTTGGGATACGCAGTATTTT
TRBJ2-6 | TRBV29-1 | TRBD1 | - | CSVSGQGVSGANVLTF | TGCAGCGTATCGGGACAGGGGGTTTCTGGGGCCAACGTCCTGACTTTC
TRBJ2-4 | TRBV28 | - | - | CASSKQGVGKNIQYF | TGTGCCAGCAGTAAACAGGGAGTGGGCAAAAACATTCAGTACTTC
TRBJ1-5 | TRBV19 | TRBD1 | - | CASSTTRQGSGNQPQHF | TGTGCCAGTAGTACAACCCGACAGGGTTCAGGCAATCAGCCCCAGCATTTT
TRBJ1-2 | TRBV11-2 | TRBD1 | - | CASSLGRTGFNGYTF | TGTGCCAGCAGCTTAGGCAGGACAGGGTTTAACGGCTACACCTTC
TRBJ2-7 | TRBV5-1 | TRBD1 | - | CASSSGQGYEQYF | TGCGCCAGCAGCTCAGGACAGGGCTACGAGCAGTACTTC
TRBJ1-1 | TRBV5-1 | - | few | CASSFETPRMNTEAFF | TGCGCCAGCAGCTTTGAGACCCCGAGGATGAACACTGAAGCTTTCTTT
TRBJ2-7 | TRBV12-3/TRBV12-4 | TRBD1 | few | CASSPGQNEQYF | TGTGCCAGCAGTCCGGGACAGAACGAGCAGTACTTC
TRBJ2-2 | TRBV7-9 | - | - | CASSLGTANTGELFF | TGTGCCAGCAGCTTAGGGACAGCGAACACCGGGGAGCTGTTTTTT
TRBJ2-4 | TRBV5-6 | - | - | CASSLTGLNKNIQYF | TGTGCCAGCAGCCTGACAGGCTTAAACAAAAACATTCAGTACTTC
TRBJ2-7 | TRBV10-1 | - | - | CASSGGGPMGEQYF | TGCGCCAGCAGTGGAGGGGGACCTATGGGTGAGCAGTACTTC
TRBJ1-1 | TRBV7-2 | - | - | CASSLVGGSKNTEAFF | TGTGCCAGCAGCTTAGTCGGGGGAAGTAAGAACACTGAAGCTTTCTTT
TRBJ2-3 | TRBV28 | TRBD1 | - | CASRGTGDTDTQYF | TGTGCCAGCAGGGGGACAGGGGACACAGATACGCAGTATTTT
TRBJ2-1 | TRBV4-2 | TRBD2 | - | CASSRSGIAGGVDEQFF | TGTGCCAGCAGCCGTTCTGGGATAGCGGGAGGGGTGGATGAGCAGTTCTTC
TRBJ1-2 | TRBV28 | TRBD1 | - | CASRKTGDSYGYTF | TGTGCCAGCAGAAAGACAGGGGACTCCTATGGCTACACCTTC
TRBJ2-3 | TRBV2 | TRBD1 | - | CASSDLGQITDTQYF | TGTGCCAGCAGTGATCTGGGACAGATCACAGATACGCAGTATTTT
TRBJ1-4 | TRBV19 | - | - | CASSRSGTDEKLFF | TGTGCCAGTAGTAGAAGCGGGACTGATGAAAAACTGTTTTTT
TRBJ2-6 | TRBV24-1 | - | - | CATSDGFWRSGANVLTF | TGTGCCACCAGTGATGGTTTTTGGAGATCTGGGGCCAACGTCCTGACTTTC
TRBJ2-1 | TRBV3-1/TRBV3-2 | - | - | CASSQTTPHEQFF | TGTGCCAGCAGCCAAACGACTCCACATGAGCAGTTCTTC
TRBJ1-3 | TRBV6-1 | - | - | CASSDRVNTIYF | TGTGCCAGCAGTGACAGGGTAAACACCATATATTTT
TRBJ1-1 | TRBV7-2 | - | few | CASSSFRDSEAFF | TGTGCCAGCAGCTCGTTCCGTGACTCTGAAGCTTTCTTT